A selection of T cell receptor beta chains follows, all from one sample in a study of blood T cell repertoires in COVID-19. Sequencing used immunoSEQ multiplex PCR; TCRdb keeps in-frame clones, though not all of them. The sample records approximately 240,000 clones, 70% to 90% being singletons. The sample was peripheral blood. These receptors all stem from a woman between 18 and 29 years old who had recovered from COVID-19. Each CDR3 is given with its conserved first and last residue. D genes are given only for firm matches. Part of the rows lack a size; the others show once, few, many or a class for expanded clones.

size: once; V: TRBV19; J: TRBJ2-5; D: TRBD1; DNA: TGTGCCACCCCGGGGGGGACAGGGGCTGAGACCCAGTACTTC; CDR3: CATPGGTGAETQYF
size: .; V: TRBV15; J: TRBJ2-5; D: TRBD2; DNA: TGTGCCACCAGCATCGGGACTAGCGGGAGGGCGGGAGAGACCCAGTACTTC; CDR3: CATSIGTSGRAGETQYF
size: .; V: TRBV7-6; J: TRBJ1-4; D: TRBD1; DNA: TGTGCCAGCAGCTTAGGCGGCGGCAGGGGGAGTGAAAAACTGTTTTTT; CDR3: CASSLGGGRGSEKLFF
size: few; V: TRBV7-2; J: TRBJ1-2; D: TRBD1; DNA: TGTGCCAGCAGCTTAGATCGGACAGGATATGATGGCTACACCTTC; CDR3: CASSLDRTGYDGYTF
size: .; V: TRBV4-1; J: TRBJ2-7; D: TRBD1; DNA: TGCGCCAGCAGCCAAGATTCACAGGGGTTCCGCGAGCAGTACTTC; CDR3: CASSQDSQGFREQYF
size: .; V: TRBV18; J: TRBJ2-3; D: TRBD2; DNA: TGTGCCAGCTCACCGGGACTAGCGTCAACAGATACGCAGTATTTT; CDR3: CASSPGLASTDTQYF
size: .; V: TRBV5-1; J: TRBJ2-5; D: .; DNA: TGCGCCAGCAGCTTGTTCACCCGGGAGACCCAGTACTTC; CDR3: CASSLFTRETQYF
size: .; V: TRBV2; J: TRBJ2-4; D: .; DNA: TGTGCCAGCAGTGATAGCCTAGCCAAAAACATTCAGTACTTC; CDR3: CASSDSLAKNIQYF
size: .; V: TRBV13; J: TRBJ2-1; D: .; DNA: TGTGCCAGCAGCTTACAATACAATGAGCAGTTCTTC; CDR3: CASSLQYNEQFF
size: .; V: TRBV4-3; J: TRBJ2-2; D: .; DNA: TGCGCCAGCAGCCAAGACCTCGCAGGGCTAGGGGGGGAGCTGTTTTTT; CDR3: CASSQDLAGLGGELFF
size: .; V: TRBV6-2/TRBV6-3; J: TRBJ2-7; D: TRBD1; DNA: TGTGCCAGCAGTGGGACAGAGACCTACGAGCAGTACTTC; CDR3: CASSGTETYEQYF
size: .; V: TRBV5-6; J: TRBJ2-1; D: TRBD2; DNA: TGTGCCAGCAGCTTAGGGGCGGGGGGATACAATGAGCAGTTCTTC; CDR3: CASSLGAGGYNEQFF
size: .; V: TRBV6-2/TRBV6-3; J: TRBJ2-1; D: TRBD2; DNA: TGTGCCAGCAGCTTCAGGACTAGCGGGGGACGCTACAATGAGCAGTTCTTC; CDR3: CASSFRTSGGRYNEQFF
size: .; V: TRBV10-2; J: TRBJ2-3; D: TRBD2; DNA: TGCGCCAGCGCCGGACTAGCGAGCACAGATACGCAGTATTTT; CDR3: CASAGLASTDTQYF
size: .; V: TRBV30; J: TRBJ1-5; D: .; DNA: TGTGCCTGGAGTCCGGGGGGCCATCAGCCCCAGCATTTT; CDR3: CAWSPGGHQPQHF
size: .; V: TRBV9; J: TRBJ2-1; D: .; DNA: TGTGCCAGCAGCGTAGAAGTAGCGGCCTACAATGAGCAGTTCTTC; CDR3: CASSVEVAAYNEQFF
size: .; V: TRBV7-9; J: TRBJ2-5; D: TRBD1; DNA: TGTGCCAGCAGCCCCCCGGGACAGGGGAAAGAGACCCAGTACTTC; CDR3: CASSPPGQGKETQYF
size: .; V: TRBV18; J: TRBJ2-7; D: .; DNA: TGTGCCAGCTCACAGGGGCGGTCCGAGCAGTACTTC; CDR3: CASSQGRSEQYF
size: .; V: TRBV29-1; J: TRBJ2-4; D: .; DNA: TGCAGCGTTTCGGGACAAATAGCCAAAAACATTCAGTACTTC; CDR3: CSVSGQIAKNIQYF
size: .; V: TRBV19; J: TRBJ1-2; D: TRBD1; DNA: TGTGCCAGTGAAGTTGGATCAAGACAGGGTTTTTACACCTTC; CDR3: CASEVGSRQGFYTF
size: .; V: TRBV4-3; J: TRBJ2-7; D: TRBD1; DNA: TGCGCCAGCAGCCAAAACATGGGGACAGTCTCCTACGAGCAGTACTTC; CDR3: CASSQNMGTVSYEQYF
size: .; V: TRBV6-2/TRBV6-3; J: TRBJ2-1; D: .; DNA: TGTGCCAGCAGTTACCGTATCCTTCCTCCCTACAATGAGCAGTTCTTC; CDR3: CASSYRILPPYNEQFF
size: .; V: TRBV9; J: TRBJ1-6; D: .; DNA: TGTGCCAGCAGCTTACAGCATAATTCACCCCTCCACTTT; CDR3: CASSLQHNSPLHF
size: .; V: TRBV7-9; J: TRBJ1-5; D: TRBD1; DNA: TGTGCCAGCAGCTTAGTAGGGACAGGGGAAGATCAGCCCCAGCATTTT; CDR3: CASSLVGTGEDQPQHF
size: once; V: TRBV7-3; J: TRBJ2-7; D: TRBD1; DNA: TGTGCCAGCAGCTTGGGGATGGGACAGGGCCTGGGGGAGCAGTACTTC; CDR3: CASSLGMGQGLGEQYF
size: .; V: TRBV7-2; J: TRBJ1-2; D: .; DNA: TGTGCCAGCAGCCCGGACAGAGCTAACTATGGCTACACCTTC; CDR3: CASSPDRANYGYTF
size: .; V: TRBV6-5; J: TRBJ1-1; D: .; DNA: TGTGCCAGCGGAGAGGGAGGGTATGGGAACACTGAAGCTTTCTTT; CDR3: CASGEGGYGNTEAFF
size: .; V: TRBV5-4; J: TRBJ2-1; D: TRBD2; DNA: TGTGCCAGCAGCTTGAAGCGGGAGGGCCCTTACAATGAGCAGTTCTTC; CDR3: CASSLKREGPYNEQFF
size: .; V: TRBV7-6; J: TRBJ2-1; D: TRBD1; DNA: TGTGCCAGCAGTCCTAACAGGGGGCCGGGGAATGAGCAGTTCTTC; CDR3: CASSPNRGPGNEQFF
size: .; V: TRBV19; J: TRBJ2-6; D: .; DNA: TGTGCCAGTTCGTTTTCTGGGGCCAACGTCCTGACTTTC; CDR3: CASSFSGANVLTF
size: .; V: TRBV6-5; J: TRBJ1-5; D: .; DNA: TGTGCCAGCAGCCGGTATAGCAATCAGCCCCAGCATTTT; CDR3: CASSRYSNQPQHF
size: .; V: TRBV2; J: TRBJ1-6; D: .; DNA: TGTGCCAGCAGTGAAGGACAGCGTTTCCCTTCCCACTTT; CDR3: CASSEGQRFPSHF
size: .; V: TRBV4-3; J: TRBJ1-1; D: .; DNA: TGCGCCAGCAGCCAAGTTCCCGGACAAAACACTGAAGCTTTCTTT; CDR3: CASSQVPGQNTEAFF
size: .; V: TRBV7-9; J: TRBJ1-5; D: .; DNA: TGTGCCAGCAGCGCAGAGGGGGGGCGCAATCAGCCCCAGCATTTT; CDR3: CASSAEGGRNQPQHF
size: .; V: TRBV3-1/TRBV3-2; J: TRBJ1-3; D: .; DNA: TGTGCCAGCAGCCTACGAGGGGGAAACACCATATATTTT; CDR3: CASSLRGGNTIYF